These 24 T cell receptor beta chains were sequenced from one sample in a study of T cell responses to AZD1222 COVID-19 vaccine. TCRdb's copy holds only in-frame clones and misses some; the assay was immunoSEQ multiplex PCR. Here the sample spans roughly 70,000 clones, 87% being singletons. This material consisted of peripheral blood, taken 28 days after the second AZD1222 dose. The receptors here all came from an adult who received the AZD1222 COVID-19 vaccine.

The chain links TRBV19 to TRBJ1-6, with D perhaps matching TRBD1 (5 bases). V lost 6 bases and J lost 5, with 14 bases in between. Germline V gives CDR1 LNHDA, CDR2 SQIVND (reference sequence). This CDR3 contains 15 residues. The CDR3 bases are TGTGCCAGTAGCGAAGCAGGGTTTAATAATTCACCCCTCCACTTT. This codes for CASSEAGFNNSPLHF.

The gene calls are TRBV6-5 and TRBJ1-1; D remains unclear. Germline loops: CDR1 MNHEY, CDR2 SVGAGI. This CDR3 contains 16 residues. V lost 0 bases and J lost 1, with 12 bases in between. The CDR3 loop is CASSYSIGAGNTEAFF. The CDR3, as DNA: TGTGCCAGCAGTTACTCTATCGGAGCAGGGAACACTGAAGCTTTCTTT.

The chain links TRBV2 to TRBJ1-1, with D maybe TRBD1 (6 bases). The length of the CDR3 is 14 residues. Germline V gives CDR1 SNHLY, CDR2 FYNNEI. V lost 8 bases, J lost 1 base, and 14 bases lay in between. DNA of the CDR3: TGTGCCAGCGGGAGGGACACCCAGAACACTGAAGCTTTCTTT. Translating gives CASGRDTQNTEAFF.

This sequence joins TRBV4-1 and TRBJ1-5; D might be TRBD1 (5 bases). Germline CDR1 and CDR2: MGHRA and YSYEKL. This CDR3 spans 14 amino acids. The V end lost 3 bases, the J end lost 2 bases, and 8 bases lay between the germline ends. CDR3 DNA: TGCGCCAGCAGCCACCCGGGGGGCAATCAGCCCCAGCATTTT. It codes for CASSHPGGNQPQHF.

The rearrangement uses TRBV5-1 and TRBJ1-6, with D possibly matching TRBD1 (5 bases). V shed 1 base and J shed 8 bases, with 10 bases lying between them. This CDR3 has 14 amino acids. Per germline, CDR1 SGHRS and CDR2 YFSETQ. CDR3 bases: TGCGCCAGCAGCTTGCGGGACGGGGATTCACCCCTCCACTTT. Its protein product is CASSLRDGDSPLHF.

This sequence joins TRBV6-6 and TRBJ2-2; TRBD1 matches at 10 bases. Trimming at V came to 6 bases and at J to 4 bases, leaving 5 bases not matched to a gene. CDR3 size: 15 residues. From germline, CDR1 is MNHNY and CDR2 SVGAGI (reference sequence). The CDR3 here is CASRPGTGATGELFF. CDR3 DNA sequence: TGTGCCAGCAGGCCCGGGACAGGGGCCACCGGGGAGCTGTTTTTT.

The rearrangement uses TRBV7-2 and TRBJ1-5; no reliable D call. Germline assignment: CDR1 SGHTA and CDR2 FQGNSA. V lost 1 base to trimming and J lost 0 bases, with 10 bases between them. CDR3 length: 16 amino acids. CDR3 residues: CASSLEAYYSNQPQHF. The CDR3 DNA is TGTGCCAGCAGCTTAGAGGCGTATTATAGCAATCAGCCCCAGCATTTT.

This chain joins TRBV7-2 and TRBJ2-1; TRBD2 aligns across 11 bases. The CDR3 sequence is 14 residues long. CDR1 is SGHTA and CDR2 is FQGNSA in the germline V gene. The trim removed 3 bases at V and 5 bases at J, leaving 0 bases unmatched. The CDR3 here is CASSLTSGDNEQFF. The CDR3, as DNA: TGTGCCAGCAGCTTGACTAGCGGGGACAATGAGCAGTTCTTC.

The chain combines TRBV5-1 with TRBJ2-3, with D possibly being TRBD2 (6 bases). Germline V gene sequence: CDR1 SGHRS, CDR2 YFSETQ. Trimming stripped 4 bases from V and 2 bases from J, with 11 bases between. The CDR3 sequence is 14 residues long. The CDR3 DNA sequence: TGCGCCAGCAGCCCAGGGACTTTCACAGATACGCAGTATTTT. The encoded protein is CASSPGTFTDTQYF.

The chain links TRBV19 to TRBJ2-1; 9 nucleotides agree with TRBD2. The CDR3 extends over 17 amino acids. CDR1 LNHDA and CDR2 SQIVND come from the germline V gene (reference sequence). After removal of 0 bases from V and 3 bases from J, the junction contained 6 bases not matched to a gene. The CDR3 bases are TGTGCCAGTAGTATAGATAGCCTAGCGGGACGCTACAATGAGCAGTTCTTC. Protein: CASSIDSLAGRYNEQFF.

Only one count was recorded for this clone. The chain recombines TRBV19 with TRBJ2-7, with 7 bases lining up with TRBD2. V shed 6 bases and J 7 bases; nucleotides not matched to a gene: 12. This CDR3 region has 14 residues. Looked up from germline, CDR1 is LNHDA and CDR2 is SQIVND (reference sequence). The chain's CDR3 is CASRPNLAAGEQYF. The DNA of the CDR3 is TGTGCCAGTAGACCTAATCTAGCAGCGGGAGAGCAGTACTTC.

The chain uses TRBV27 and TRBJ2-3; 7 bases fit TRBD2. The CDR3 has 15 residues. The germline CDR1 and CDR2 sequences are MNHEY and SMNVEV (reference sequence). After removal of 4 bases from V and 4 bases from J, the junction contained 8 bases not matched to a gene. CDR3 amino acids: CASSSSPGGPDTQYF. CDR3 sequence (DNA): TGTGCCAGCAGTTCATCCCCGGGAGGTCCAGATACGCAGTATTTT.

The J gene is TRBJ1-2, the V gene TRBV2, with D possibly matching TRBD1 (5 bases). Trimming removed 3 bases at V and 3 bases at J, with 8 bases between. The CDR3 is 13 amino acids. Germline-derived CDR1 and CDR2 are SNHLY and FYNNEI. CDR3 amino acids: CASSDREDYGYTF. The CDR3 DNA reads TGTGCCAGCAGTGACAGGGAAGACTATGGCTACACCTTC.

This chain connects TRBV11-2 to TRBJ2-1; D not resolved. Germline-derived CDR1 and CDR2 are SGHAT and FQNNGV. Trimming shortened V by 5 bases and J by 0 bases, and 11 bases separated the two germline ends. This CDR3 is 15 amino acids long. In nucleotides, the CDR3 is TGTGCCAGCAGCCCCGACGGTAGCTCCTACAATGAGCAGTTCTTC. This gives the protein CASSPDGSSYNEQFF.

The J gene is TRBJ2-7, the V gene TRBV4-1, with D possibly matching TRBD2 (7 bases). The CDR3 spans 17 residues. Trimming removed 0 bases at V and 0 bases at J, with 15 bases between. Germline V gene data show CDR1 as MGHRA and CDR2 as YSYEKL. The CDR3 DNA reads TGCGCCAGCAGCCAAGATTGGGGGGGCTGGAGCTCCTACGAGCAGTACTTC. Its translation: CASSQDWGGWSSYEQYF.

The chain has TRBV19 and TRBJ1-1; 9 bases match TRBD1. This CDR3 region has 16 residues. Germline V lookup: CDR1 LNHDA, CDR2 SQIVND (reference sequence). CDR3 in DNA: TGTGCTTCCGGAGGCGAGACAGGGGGAGTGGGGACTGAAGCTTTCTTT. Residues: CASGGETGGVGTEAFF. The variable domain in full, completed from reference TRBV19 and TRBJ1-1, reads DGGITQSPKYLFRKEGQNVTLSCEQNLNHDAMYWYRQDPGQGLRLIYYSQIVNDFQKGDIAEGYSVSREKKESFPLTVTSAQKNPTAFYLCASGGETGGVGTEAFFGQGTRLTVV.

This clone has just one count. The chain uses TRBV3-1 (or the pseudogene TRBV3-2) and TRBJ1-2; 11 positions agree with TRBD1. Germline V gene lookup returns CDR1 LGHDT and CDR2 YNNKEL (reference sequence). This CDR3 contains 15 residues. With V trimmed by 0 bases and J by 4 bases, 1 base remained unmatched. CDR3 nucleotides: TGTGCCAGCAGCCAAGAGGGACAGGGGGGCTATGGCTACACCTTC. It is translated as CASSQEGQGGYGYTF.

This rearrangement joins TRBV12-5 to TRBJ1-2; 7 nucleotides agree with TRBD1. J lost 2 bases, V lost 0 bases, and 9 bases had no gene match. Germline V gene data show CDR1 as LGHNT and CDR2 as FRNRAP. The CDR3 totals 17 residues. CDR3 sequence reads: CASGLVLWAGQNYGYTF. The CDR3 bases are TGTGCTAGTGGTTTGGTCCTCTGGGCGGGACAGAACTATGGCTACACCTTC.

V usage is TRBV24-1 and J usage is TRBJ2-4, with D maybe TRBD1 (7 bases). Germline loops: CDR1 KGHDR, CDR2 SFDVKD. Trimming stripped 3 bases from V and 0 bases from J, with 14 bases between. This CDR3 contains 17 residues. The CDR3 spells CATSDAAGQRAKNIQYF. In nucleotides, the CDR3 is TGTGCCACCAGTGATGCCGCGGGACAGAGAGCCAAAAACATTCAGTACTTC.

This chain joins TRBV5-6 and TRBJ1-5; 10 bases line up with TRBD1. Per germline, CDR1 SGHDT and CDR2 YYEEEE. With V trimmed by 2 bases and J by 4 bases, 6 bases remained unmatched. This CDR3 is 16 amino acids long. CDR3 residues: CASSFAGQGLNQPQHF. The CDR3 nucleotides read TGTGCCAGCAGCTTTGCGGGACAGGGGTTAAATCAGCCCCAGCATTTT.

V is TRBV4-3 and J is TRBJ1-2; D may be TRBD1 (6 bases). The CDR3 consists of 17 residues. Trimming cost V 0 bases and J 4 bases, with 18 bases left between them. Per germline, CDR1 LGHNA and CDR2 YSLEER. CDR3 coding DNA: TGCGCCAGCAGCCAAGATAGGGGGTCTCGATTTAGCTATGGCTACACCTTC. This encodes CASSQDRGSRFSYGYTF.

The chain is built from TRBV29-1 and TRBJ1-5; a possible D gene is TRBD1 (5 bases). Trimming removed 5 bases from V and 5 bases from J, with 16 bases in between. Germline CDR1 reads SQVTM; CDR2 reads ANQGSEA. This CDR3 is built from 14 residues. The chain's CDR3 is CSVSKGAEDQPQHF. The CDR3 coding sequence is TGCAGCGTTTCTAAAGGGGCAGAGGATCAGCCCCAGCATTTT.

V and J are TRBV5-4 and TRBJ1-2, with D tentatively TRBD1 (6 bases). Germline V lookup: CDR1 SGHNT, CDR2 YYREEE (reference sequence). The CDR3 extends over 14 amino acids. V lost 4 bases and J lost 3, with 13 bases in between. The CDR3 region is CASSTPTGDYGYTF. The CDR3 DNA is TGTGCCAGCAGCACGCCGACAGGAGACTATGGCTACACCTTC.

The chain carries TRBV3-1 (or the pseudogene TRBV3-2) and TRBJ1-2, with D unclear. This CDR3 is 13 amino acids long. V was clipped by 1 base and J by 5 bases, with 8 bases between them. Germline CDR1 reads LGHDT; CDR2 reads YNNKEL (reference sequence). CDR3 sequence reads: CASSQVPGYGYTF. CDR3 bases: TGTGCCAGCAGCCAAGTTCCGGGGTATGGCTACACCTTC.